The 24 T cell receptor beta chains below come from one sample, sequenced in a study of response to subunit inactivated influenza vaccine. TCRdb ran MiXCR on the RT-PCR reads and lists one entry per CDR3 protein. The sample includes fewer than 350,000 distinct CDR3 sequences, just over 20% of them seen just once. The sequencing here drew on PBMCs from blood, taken about 20 months after vaccination. All receptors come from a man in his fifties or sixties who received an inactivated influenza vaccine.

V is TRBV11-2 and J is TRBJ2-3; D gene uncertain. This CDR3 contains 13 residues. Trimming left V 1 base short and J 5 bases short, with 7 bases between. Germline CDR1 and CDR2: SGHAT and FQNNGV. The CDR3 DNA reads as TGTGCCAGCAGCTTAGGGCCTAAAGATACGCAGTATTTT. Translation: CASSLGPKDTQYF.

This clonotype turned up a few times. The V and J genes are TRBV12-3 or TRBV12-4 and TRBJ1-2; 10 nucleotides match TRBD1. The CDR3 is 16 residues long. Trimming took 5 bases from V and 2 from J; bases not matched to a gene: 8. CDR3 in DNA: TGTGCCAGCAGTCCCTGGACAGGGGGACAGAACTATGGCTACACCTTC. It yields the protein CASSPWTGGQNYGYTF.

V is TRBV7-9 and J is TRBJ2-7; D gene uncertain. Germline CDR1 SEHNR, CDR2 FQNEAQ (reference sequence). The CDR3 has 15 residues. The ends were cut back, 1 base at V and 4 bases at J, with 14 bases in the middle. The CDR3 is CASSLDNFANYEQYF. The CDR3 DNA sequence: TGTGCCAGCAGCTTAGACAATTTTGCGAATTACGAGCAGTACTTC.

This clonotype was picked up many times. The chain links TRBV19 to TRBJ1-1; 7 positions agree with TRBD1. The CDR3 has 14 residues. Per the germline V gene, CDR1 is LNHDA and CDR2 is SQIVND (reference sequence). V shed 5 bases and J 1 base; nucleotides not matched to a gene: 4. CDR3 protein: CASSPRQGNTEAFF. DNA of the CDR3: TGTGCCAGTAGTCCTCGACAGGGGAACACTGAAGCTTTCTTT.

This clonotype occurred a few times. This chain joins TRBV3-1 and TRBJ1-4; 9 bases agree with TRBD1. J lost 8 bases, V lost 2 bases, and 3 bases had no gene match. Germline assignment: CDR1 LGHDT and CDR2 YNNKEL (reference sequence). This CDR3 has 14 amino acids. This CDR3 reads CASSQWTGVEKLFF. CDR3 DNA sequence: TGTGCCAGCAGCCAATGGACAGGGGTGGAAAAACTGTTTTTT.

The rearrangement joins TRBV11-2 to TRBJ2-1; D remains ambiguous. The V end was cut by 5 bases, the J end by 2 bases, with 16 bases between. This CDR3 has 16 residues. Germline CDR1 is SGHAT and CDR2 is FQNNGV. The CDR3 DNA reads TGTGCCAGCAGCGAAAGGGCCTTACCCACCTACAATGAGCAGTTCTTC. Translated: CASSERALPTYNEQFF. The whole variable domain, filled in from reference TRBV11-2 and TRBJ2-1, reads EAGVAQSPRYKIIEKRQSVAFWCNPISGHATLYWYQQILGQGPKLLIQFQNNGVVDDSQLPKDRFSAERLKGVDSTLKIQPAKLEDSAVYLCASSERALPTYNEQFFGPGTRLTVL.

The V gene is TRBV20-1, the J gene TRBJ1-2, with a tentative D call TRBD1 (6 bases). CDR3 size: 15 residues. Germline CDR1 and CDR2: DFQATT and SNEGSKA (reference sequence). The V and J ends lost 2 bases and 4 bases respectively, with 17 bases between them. The CDR3 reads CSARHQGTAGYGYTF. CDR3 DNA: TGCAGTGCTAGACACCAGGGGACGGCGGGCTATGGCTACACCTTC.

The V and J genes are TRBV20-1 and TRBJ1-6; the D gene is possibly TRBD1 (5 bases). V gave up 5 bases and J gave up 7 bases, with 15 bases separating them. The CDR3 extends over 14 amino acids. Per germline, CDR1 DFQATT and CDR2 SNEGSKA (reference sequence). As DNA, the CDR3 is TGCAGTGCTCCAAACGACAGATCCAATTCACCCCTCCACTTT. Its translation: CSAPNDRSNSPLHF.

The V and J genes are TRBV2 and TRBJ2-6; no clear D gene. The V end was cut by 7 bases, the J end by 0 bases, with 7 bases between. The CDR3 runs to 14 residues. Per the germline V gene, CDR1 is SNHLY and CDR2 is FYNNEI. The CDR3 region is CASIKDSGANVLTF. The CDR3 DNA reads TGTGCCAGCATCAAGGACTCTGGGGCCAACGTCCTGACTTTC.

V gene TRBV7-2 combines with J gene TRBJ1-2; 7 bases map to TRBD1. Germline-derived CDR1 and CDR2 are SGHTA and FQGNSA. The CDR3 spans 15 residues. V was pared by 2 bases and J by 4 bases, with 7 bases of the junction left unmatched. In DNA form, the CDR3 reads TGTGCCAGCAGCTTATCACAGGGGTCGGGCTATGGCTACACCTTC. It specifies CASSLSQGSGYGYTF.

The chain links TRBV28 to TRBJ2-5, with D hard to call. V lost 4 bases to trimming and J lost 4 bases, with 16 bases between them. CDR1 is MDHEN and CDR2 is SYDVKM in the germline V gene. The CDR3 totals 15 residues. CDR3 residues: CASSSPSLGGETQYF. In DNA, the CDR3 is TGTGCCAGCAGTTCCCCCTCCCTAGGCGGAGAGACCCAGTACTTC.

The rearrangement links TRBV20-1 to TRBJ2-7; 7 positions match TRBD1. With 0 bases clipped from V and 0 bases from J, the junction kept 8 bases outside the gene matches. CDR3 length: 16 residues. Germline CDR1 and CDR2: DFQATT and SNEGSKA (reference sequence). The DNA for the CDR3 is TGCAGTGCTAGAGACCTGGGACAGCTTAGCTCCTACGAGCAGTACTTC. Translation: CSARDLGQLSSYEQYF.

This clonotype was picked up a small number of times. V usage is TRBV7-8 and J usage is TRBJ1-3; TRBD1 aligns across 10 bases. The CDR3 loop spans 14 amino acids. The germline CDR1 and CDR2 sequences are SGHVS and FQNEAQ. Trimming removed 3 bases from V and 4 bases from J; junction bases left unmatched: 0. The CDR3 nucleotides read TGTGCCAGCAGCTTGGGACAGGGGGGAAACACCATATATTTT. Translation gives CASSLGQGGNTIYF.

This clonotype was seen only a few times. The V and J genes are TRBV20-1 and TRBJ2-7; maybe TRBD2 (6 bases). Trimming took off 0 bases at V and 1 base at J, with 13 bases between the two ends. CDR1 is DFQATT, CDR2 SNEGSKA, per germline (reference sequence). The CDR3 loop spans 15 amino acids. DNA for the CDR3: TGCAGTGCTAGAGATCAATTGGCGGGGTCCTACGAGCAGTACTTC. Translation: CSARDQLAGSYEQYF.

This clonotype was observed a few times. V and J are TRBV5-1 and TRBJ2-5, with D hard to call. Germline V gene data show CDR1 as SGHRS and CDR2 as YFSETQ. The germline V and J ends were trimmed by 5 bases and 3 bases, with 5 bases remaining between them. The CDR3 runs 11 residues. For the CDR3, the DNA is TGCGCCAGCAGGGCAGAAGAGACCCAGTACTTC. Protein: CASRAEETQYF.

This clonotype was observed a handful of times. The chain has TRBV5-1 and TRBJ1-1; D unclear. Germline CDR1 reads SGHRS; CDR2 reads YFSETQ. The V and J ends lost 0 bases and 4 bases respectively, with 10 bases between them. This CDR3 region has 14 residues. The CDR3 loop is CASSLGSKTTEAFF. The DNA for the CDR3 is TGCGCCAGCAGCTTGGGGAGTAAGACCACTGAAGCTTTCTTT.

This clonotype was observed a few times. V gene TRBV5-1 combines with J gene TRBJ1-1, with TRBD1 identical over 8 bases. V shed 6 bases, J shed 0 bases, and the junction held 7 bases outside the gene matches. CDR3 length: 15 residues. The V gene's germline CDR1 is SGHRS and CDR2 YFSETQ. The CDR3, as DNA: TGCGCCAGCAACATGGGACAGGCCTTGAACACTGAAGCTTTCTTT. Its translation is CASNMGQALNTEAFF.

The rearrangement uses TRBV15 and TRBJ1-1; D is undetermined. The V gene lost 1 base and the J gene lost 1 base, with 4 bases spanning the gap. Germline CDR1 and CDR2: LNHNV and YYDKDF (reference sequence). The CDR3 runs 13 residues. CDR3 loop: CATSRVQNTEAFF. The CDR3, as DNA: TGTGCCACCAGCAGAGTTCAGAACACTGAAGCTTTCTTT.

The chain links TRBV30 to TRBJ2-1, with 11 bases identical to TRBD1. This CDR3 region has 15 residues. Germline V gives CDR1 GTSNPN, CDR2 SVGIG (reference sequence). The J segment lost 3 bases and the V segment lost 4 bases, leaving 5 bases of the junction unmatched. The CDR3 sequence: CAWIYGTGGYNEQFF. The CDR3 nucleotides are TGTGCCTGGATCTACGGGACAGGGGGCTACAATGAGCAGTTCTTC. Supplemented by reference TRBV30 and TRBJ2-1, the full variable domain reads SQTIHQWPATLVQPVGSPLSLECTVEGTSNPNLYWYRQAAGRGLQLLFYSVGIGQISSEVPQNLSASRPQDRQFILSSKKLLLSDSGFYLCAWIYGTGGYNEQFFGPGTRLTVL.

The V and J genes are TRBV28 and TRBJ1-1, with 7 bases lining up with TRBD1. This CDR3 is 15 amino acids long. With 5 bases clipped from V and 0 bases from J, the junction kept 6 bases outside the gene matches. Germline assignment: CDR1 MDHEN and CDR2 SYDVKM. The CDR3 region is CASSPPTGLNTEAFF. The CDR3 coding sequence is TGTGCCAGCAGTCCTCCGACAGGGTTGAACACTGAAGCTTTCTTT.

The chain links TRBV28 to TRBJ1-5, with 7 positions matching TRBD1. Germline V CDR1 and CDR2: MDHEN, SYDVKM. J gave up 0 bases and V 11 bases, and 10 bases lay outside the gene matches. The CDR3 totals 15 residues. The CDR3 DNA follows: TGTGCCTCCCAAGGGGGCAGGGCTAGCAATCAGCCCCAGCATTTT. Translation: CASQGGRASNQPQHF.

This clonotype was seen a few times. The chain joins TRBV3-1 to TRBJ2-3; D perhaps matches TRBD2 (5 bases). Germline assignment: CDR1 LGHDT and CDR2 YNNKEL (reference sequence). V was pared by 0 bases and J by 6 bases, with 25 bases between. The CDR3 has 19 residues. The CDR3: CASSQEGAVSGKLADTQYF. The CDR3 coding sequence is TGTGCCAGCAGCCAAGAAGGCGCCGTAAGCGGAAAGCTTGCGGATACGCAGTATTTT.

The rearrangement links TRBV4-3 to TRBJ1-4; unclear D gene. Germline V CDR1 and CDR2: LGHNA, YSLEER. The CDR3 sequence is 15 residues long. V lost 3 bases to trimming and J lost 4 bases, with 12 bases between them. The CDR3 sequence: CASSQRRQFNEKLFF. The CDR3 DNA is TGCGCCAGCAGCCAGAGGCGGCAGTTTAATGAAAAACTGTTTTTT.

The chain has TRBV20-1 and TRBJ2-3; possible D gene TRBD2, 6 bases. V lost 4 bases, J lost 3 bases, and 14 bases lay in between. Germline CDR1 is DFQATT and CDR2 is SNEGSKA (reference sequence). CDR3 length equals 14 residues. The CDR3 here is CSATRRVRTDTQYF. Written as DNA, the CDR3 is TGCAGTGCTACGAGGAGGGTTCGGACAGATACGCAGTATTTT.